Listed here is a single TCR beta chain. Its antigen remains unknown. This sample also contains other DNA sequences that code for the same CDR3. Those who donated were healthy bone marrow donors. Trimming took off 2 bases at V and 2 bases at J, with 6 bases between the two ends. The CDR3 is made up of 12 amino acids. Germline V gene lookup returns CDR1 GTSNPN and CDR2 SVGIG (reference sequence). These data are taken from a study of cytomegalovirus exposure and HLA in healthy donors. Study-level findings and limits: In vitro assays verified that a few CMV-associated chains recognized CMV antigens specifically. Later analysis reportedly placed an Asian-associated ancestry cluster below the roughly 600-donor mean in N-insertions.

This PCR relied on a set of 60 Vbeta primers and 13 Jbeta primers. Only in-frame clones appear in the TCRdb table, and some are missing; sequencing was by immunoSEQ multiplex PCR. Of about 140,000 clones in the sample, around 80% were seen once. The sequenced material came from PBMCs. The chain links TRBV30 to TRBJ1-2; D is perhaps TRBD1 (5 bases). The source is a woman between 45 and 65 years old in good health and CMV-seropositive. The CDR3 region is CAWSSGNYGYTF. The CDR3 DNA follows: TGTGCCTGGAGTTCAGGGAACTATGGCTACACCTTC.